This T cell receptor (beta chain) was recorded in a study of cytomegalovirus exposure and HLA in healthy donors. Primers: 60 Vbeta forward and 13 Jbeta reverse. Assay: immunoSEQ multiplex PCR; the TCRdb copy retains only in-frame clones and omits some. In the table there are approximately 76,000 clones, around 80% of which are singletons. The specimen sequenced was PBMCs. This clonotype was obtained from a man aged 30 to 39 in good health and CMV-seronegative.

CDR3 in DNA: TGTGCCAGCAGCTTAGTGGGACTAGAATCCTACGAGCAGTACTTC. Encoded protein: CASSLVGLESYEQYF. This chain links TRBV7-2 with TRBJ2-7; TRBD2 agrees at 8 bases. CDR1 is SGHTA and CDR2 is FQGNSA in the germline V gene. This CDR3 is 15 amino acids long. V lost 1 base, J lost 1 base, and 3 bases stayed unmatched.